This T cell receptor (beta chain) comes out of a study of control samples from healthy donors and cancer patients. The data were produced by immunoSEQ multiplex PCR, yet TCRdb's version contains in-frame clones alone and is incomplete. The table records some 410,000 clones, roughly 90% of them present only once. The V end was cut by 3 bases, the J end by 9 bases, with 15 bases between. The CDR3 runs to 15 residues. The germline V gene has CDR1 MNHEY and CDR2 SVGAGI. This clone appeared once. The rearrangement uses TRBV6-5 and TRBJ1-6, with D maybe TRBD1 (6 bases). This sequence was found in a man aged 35 to 55 with head and neck cancer. Sequencing used PBMCs. Here the CDR3 reads CASSYTTGDGSPLHF. The DNA for the CDR3 is TGTGCCAGCAGTTATACGACAGGAGATGGTTCACCCCTCCACTTT.